The 9 T cell receptor beta chains below come from one sample, sequenced in a study of blood T cell repertoires in COVID-19. Some clones are missing from TCRdb's copy, which holds only in-frame ones; the method was immunoSEQ multiplex PCR. The sample lists 310,000 or so clones; roughly 90% were seen once. The material sequenced was PBMCs or T cells enriched from blood (not recorded which). These receptors all stem from a woman under 30 who had recovered from COVID-19.

The chain carries TRBV27 and TRBJ1-6; D possibly corresponds to TRBD1 (5 bases). Germline values: CDR1 MNHEY, CDR2 SMNVEV (reference sequence). CDR3 length equals 14 residues. Trimming removed 8 bases from V and 9 bases from J, with 17 bases in between. CDR3 in amino acids: CASGYAGPGSPLHF. CDR3 bases: TGTGCCAGCGGCTACGCGGGACCAGGTTCACCCCTCCACTTT.

The rearrangement joins TRBV5-1 to TRBJ2-7; TRBD2 matches at 10 bases. The germline V gene encodes CDR1 SGHRS and CDR2 YFSETQ. V was pared by 4 bases and J by 2 bases, with 6 bases of the junction left unmatched. The CDR3 sequence is 15 residues long. Written as DNA, the CDR3 is TGCGCCAGCAGCGGTGGGACTAGCGTTACCTACGAGCAGTACTTC. As protein: CASSGGTSVTYEQYF.

The chain has TRBV5-1 and TRBJ2-1; 12 nucleotides align to TRBD1. V lost 4 bases and J lost 8; bases outside the gene matches: 13. The CDR3 has 17 residues. Germline CDR1 reads SGHRS; CDR2 reads YFSETQ. The CDR3 nucleotides read TGCGCCAGCAGCGGCGACGTATCGGGACAGGGGGCTTATGAGCAGTTCTTC. Translated: CASSGDVSGQGAYEQFF.

The chain is built from TRBV7-9 and TRBJ1-4, with D possibly TRBD1 on 5 matching bases. Germline V gene sequence: CDR1 SEHNR, CDR2 FQNEAQ (reference sequence). The V and J ends lost 1 base and 7 bases respectively, with 13 bases between them. The CDR3 consists of 15 residues. Here the CDR3 DNA reads TGTGCCAGCAGCTTAGGCAGGGTCGGCGGTGAAAAACTGTTTTTT. Translating gives CASSLGRVGGEKLFF.

The chain's CDR3 is CASSLRSTGGEKLFF. The DNA for the CDR3 is TGTGCCAGCAGTCTTCGGTCCACGGGAGGCGAAAAACTGTTTTTT. This chain links TRBV6-5 with TRBJ1-4; D is undetermined. The ends were cut back, 5 bases at V and 8 bases at J, with 18 bases in the middle. The CDR3 length is 15 residues. From germline, CDR1 is MNHEY and CDR2 SVGAGI.

The chain is built from TRBV15 and TRBJ1-2; 7 positions agree with TRBD1. Per the germline V gene, CDR1 is LNHNV and CDR2 is YYDKDF (reference sequence). This CDR3 has 16 amino acids. V gave up 5 bases and J gave up 2 bases; unmatched junction bases: 11. The CDR3 coding sequence is TGTGCCACCAGCCCCGACAGGGCCGCTGGGAACTATGGCTACACCTTC. Its translation is CATSPDRAAGNYGYTF.

This chain uses TRBV5-1 with TRBJ2-6, with a tentative D call TRBD1 (6 bases). Per germline, CDR1 SGHRS and CDR2 YFSETQ. CDR3 length: 15 amino acids. With 4 bases removed from V and 1 base from J, the gap between germline ends came to 9 bases. The CDR3 spells CASSPQGSGANVLTF. In DNA, the CDR3 is TGCGCCAGCAGCCCACAGGGTTCTGGGGCCAACGTCCTGACTTTC.

The rearrangement uses TRBV5-1 and TRBJ2-7, with 13 bases lining up with TRBD2. Trimming took 4 bases from V and 7 from J; bases not matched to a gene: 8. CDR3 length: 15 residues. Per germline, CDR1 SGHRS and CDR2 YFSETQ. The CDR3 loop reads CASSRTSGGAWEQYF. The CDR3 DNA follows: TGCGCCAGCAGCCGCACTAGCGGGGGGGCCTGGGAGCAGTACTTC. The variable domain in full, with the rest retrieved from reference TRBV5-1 and TRBJ2-7, is KAGVTQTPRYLIKTRGQQVTLSCSPISGHRSVSWYQQTPGQGLQFLFEYFSETQRNKGNFPGRFSGRQFSNSRSEMNVSTLELGDSALYLCASSRTSGGAWEQYFGPGTRLTVT.

CDR3 bases: TGCGCCAGCAGCCAAGATAGCGGAGTAGCTGGCTACACCTTC. It codes for CASSQDSGVAGYTF. The chain links TRBV4-1 to TRBJ1-2; no reliable D call. There are 14 residues in the CDR3. Trimming took 0 bases from V and 7 from J, leaving 12 bases between them. Germline V gene sequence: CDR1 MGHRA, CDR2 YSYEKL.